This entry lists 4 T cell receptor beta chains sequenced from one sample in a study of blood T cell repertoires in COVID-19. The assay was immunoSEQ multiplex PCR, and TCRdb's table has in-frame clones only and misses some. The sample lists about 290,000 clones, roughly 90% occurring once. Material: PBMCs or T cells enriched from blood (not recorded which). The source of these receptors is a woman in her thirties or forties who had recovered from COVID-19.

The chain links TRBV7-3 to TRBJ2-3; weak D call: TRBD1 (6 bases). The germline V and J ends were trimmed by 5 bases and 6 bases, with 12 bases remaining between them. Germline values: CDR1 SGHTA, CDR2 FQGTGA. The length of the CDR3 is 13 residues. CDR3 sequence (DNA): TGTGCCAGCAGCCCAAAGAGGGGGGATACGCAGTATTTT. It codes for CASSPKRGDTQYF.

The chain uses TRBV6-5 and TRBJ2-6; a possible D gene is TRBD2 (5 bases). The CDR3 covers 15 residues. Between the trimmed V and J ends, which lost 8 bases and 4 bases, there was a span of 15 bases. Looked up from germline, CDR1 is MNHEY and CDR2 is SVGAGI. The CDR3 sequence: CASAPGRSGANVLTF. The CDR3 DNA reads TGTGCCAGCGCCCCGGGAAGGTCGGGGGCCAACGTCCTGACTTTC.

The V call is TRBV3-1 (or the pseudogene TRBV3-2), the J call TRBJ1-2; 7 bases match TRBD1. The J segment lost 6 bases and the V segment lost 3 bases, leaving 7 bases of the junction unmatched. This CDR3 region has 14 residues. Germline V gene data show CDR1 as LGHDT and CDR2 as YNNKEL (reference sequence). The CDR3 nucleotides read TGTGCCAGCAGCCAGGGACAGACGCATCATGGCTACACCTTC. As protein: CASSQGQTHHGYTF.

J is TRBJ1-5 and V is TRBV4-1, with a possible D match to TRBD1 (6 bases). Germline V lookup: CDR1 MGHRA, CDR2 YSYEKL. The CDR3 totals 16 residues. V was pared by 4 bases and J by 3 bases, with 16 bases between. CDR3 nucleotides: TGCGCCAGCAGCCTTACGTCGACAGGAAACAATCAGCCCCAGCATTTT. Translation gives CASSLTSTGNNQPQHF.